Presented here are 22 T cell receptor beta chains from one specimen sequenced in a study of OX40 agonist ivuxolimab in advanced cancers. The library came from the immunoSEQ multiplex PCR assay. The table was pulled from immuneACCESS by TCRdb, which kept in-frame rearrangements only. Such tables lose some clones; where checked, under half of the loss comes from unresolved V genes, and the rest has no known cause. Here the sample has about 78,000 clones; roughly nine tenths occur a single time. In total, the top ten clones hold 2.5% to 3% of the sample. Specimen: CD4+ or CD8+ T cells sorted from blood, collected in a trial of the OX40 agonist ivuxolimab. The receptors originated from an adult with an advanced solid tumor such as melanoma, head and neck, liver or kidney cancer.

CDR3 loop: CASSLTGGDSPLHF. CDR3 DNA: TGTGCCAGCAGCTTAACAGGGGGAGATTCACCCCTCCACTTT. This chain uses TRBV7-8 with TRBJ1-6; 8 nucleotides line up with TRBD1. The CDR3 runs to 14 residues. The V gene's germline CDR1 is SGHVS and CDR2 FQNEAQ. V was pared by 2 bases and J by 8 bases, with 2 bases of the junction left unmatched.

This rearrangement joins TRBV27 to TRBJ2-1; D is possibly TRBD1 or TRBD2 (7 bases each). The CDR3 extends over 14 amino acids. The V end was cut by 10 bases, the J end by 5 bases, with 18 bases between. The germline V gene has CDR1 MNHEY and CDR2 SMNVEV (reference sequence). As DNA, the CDR3 is TGTGCCACCGCTAGACAGGGAGGGAACAATGAGCAGTTCTTC. Its protein is CATARQGGNNEQFF.

V is TRBV5-1 and J is TRBJ2-3, with D tentatively TRBD2 (7 bases). V lost 5 bases to trimming and J lost 5 bases, with 15 bases between them. The CDR3 runs 14 residues. From germline, CDR1 is SGHRS and CDR2 YFSETQ. The CDR3 loop is CASRGGGAGDTQYF. In nucleotides, the CDR3 is TGCGCCAGCAGAGGTGGGGGGGCTGGAGATACGCAGTATTTT.

The chain employs TRBV6-5 and TRBJ1-5; perhaps TRBD1 as D (5 bases). Germline V gene data show CDR1 as MNHEY and CDR2 as SVGAGI. V lost 11 bases and J 0 bases, leaving 17 bases between the germline ends. This CDR3 is 15 amino acids long. The CDR3 sequence: CASCEGLYSNQPQHF. The CDR3 DNA is TGTGCCTCGTGTGAGGGGCTCTATAGCAATCAGCCCCAGCATTTT.

The V gene is TRBV10-1, the J gene TRBJ1-2; D gene unclear. The CDR3 runs to 13 residues. From germline, CDR1 is WNHNN and CDR2 SYGVQD (reference sequence). The V end was cut by 3 bases, the J end by 0 bases, with 5 bases between. This CDR3 reads CASSEETNYGYTF. The CDR3 DNA sequence: TGCGCCAGCAGTGAAGAAACTAACTATGGCTACACCTTC.

The chain carries TRBV15 and TRBJ2-1; D perhaps matches TRBD1 (5 bases). The germline V gene has CDR1 LNHNV and CDR2 YYDKDF (reference sequence). The CDR3 is made up of 17 amino acids. Trimming took off 0 bases at V and 0 bases at J, with 12 bases between the two ends. The CDR3 bases are TGTGCCACCAGCAGAGACCGGAGTGACAGCTCCTACAATGAGCAGTTCTTC. It specifies CATSRDRSDSSYNEQFF.

The rearrangement links TRBV18 to TRBJ1-1; D is unclear. The CDR3 is made up of 12 amino acids. CDR1 and CDR2 (germline): KGHSH, LQKENI. The V gene lost 6 bases and the J gene lost 1 base, with 6 bases spanning the gap. The CDR3 loop reads CASSNPNTEAFF. CDR3 sequence (DNA): TGTGCCAGCTCGAACCCGAACACTGAAGCTTTCTTT.

This chain connects TRBV14 to TRBJ2-7; TRBD1 matches at 8 bases. The CDR3 runs to 15 residues. Per the germline V gene, CDR1 is SGHDN and CDR2 is FVKESK. The V and J ends lost 3 bases and 0 bases, in that order; junction bases with no gene match: 4. CDR3 amino acids: CASSHRTGISYEQYF. The CDR3 bases are TGTGCCAGCAGCCATAGGACAGGGATCTCCTACGAGCAGTACTTC.

The genes are TRBV9 and TRBJ2-1; the match to TRBD2 covers 9 bases. Per the germline V gene, CDR1 is SGDLS and CDR2 is YYNGEE. J was trimmed by 0 bases and V by 7 bases; bases with no gene match: 5. The CDR3 extends over 15 amino acids. The CDR3 region is CASSLAGISYNEQFF. DNA for the CDR3: TGTGCCAGCTCTCTAGCGGGAATCTCCTACAATGAGCAGTTCTTC.

The chain combines TRBV4-2 with TRBJ2-7; 8 bases align to TRBD2. The CDR3 sequence is 16 residues long. With V trimmed by 1 base and J by 7 bases, 12 bases remained unmatched. Germline values: CDR1 LGHNA, CDR2 YNFKEQ. The CDR3 loop reads CASSQGGSGGSREQYF. The CDR3 DNA is TGTGCCAGCAGCCAAGGGGGCAGCGGGGGCTCAAGAGAGCAGTACTTC.

This chain links TRBV7-8 with TRBJ2-5; perhaps TRBD1 as D (6 bases). The CDR3 length is 14 residues. V lost 4 bases and J lost 0, with 9 bases in between. CDR1 and CDR2 (germline): SGHVS, FQNEAQ. CDR3 coding DNA: TGTGCCAGCAGCTGGGGGACAAACCAAGAGACCCAGTACTTC. Amino acid sequence: CASSWGTNQETQYF.

The V call is TRBV7-2, the J call TRBJ2-7; tentatively, D is TRBD2 (6 bases). Germline V gene sequence: CDR1 SGHTA, CDR2 FQGNSA. V dropped 4 bases and J dropped 6 bases, with 19 bases sitting between them. The CDR3 sequence is 15 residues long. CDR3 in amino acids: CASSSRPGEGSEQYF. As DNA, the CDR3 is TGTGCCAGCAGCTCACGTCCGGGAGAGGGCTCCGAGCAGTACTTC.

This clone was found once. The chain joins TRBV5-5 to TRBJ2-3, with 13 nucleotides matching TRBD2. V lost 0 bases, J lost 3 bases, and 4 bases stayed unmatched. This CDR3 is built from 17 residues. Germline-derived CDR1 and CDR2 are SGHKS and YYEKEE (reference sequence). The DNA of the CDR3 is TGTGCCAGCAGCTTGGCACTAGCGGGGGGGCCGACAGATACGCAGTATTTT. Protein product: CASSLALAGGPTDTQYF.

V usage is TRBV30 and J usage is TRBJ1-6, with D perhaps TRBD1 (6 bases). Trimming shortened V by 5 bases and J by 0 bases, and 17 bases separated the two germline ends. The germline V gene has CDR1 GTSNPN and CDR2 SVGIG (reference sequence). The CDR3 extends over 17 amino acids. CDR3 sequence (DNA): TGTGCCTGGGGGGACGGGGGCTACCGCTCCTATAATTCACCCCTCCACTTT. Translation: CAWGDGGYRSYNSPLHF.

The V and J genes are TRBV6-1 and TRBJ2-7; D remains ambiguous. Germline-derived CDR1 and CDR2 are MNHNS and SASEGT. V lost 5 bases and J 6 bases, leaving 8 bases between the germline ends. This CDR3 is 11 amino acids long. Here the CDR3 DNA reads TGTGCCAGCAGTATGAAACTCGAGCAGTACTTC. Protein: CASSMKLEQYF.

This sequence joins TRBV5-1 and TRBJ2-5; no clear D gene. The CDR3 length is 10 residues. Germline CDR1 and CDR2: SGHRS and YFSETQ. Trimming left V 5 bases short and J 5 bases short, with 4 bases between. The CDR3 region has the DNA TGCGCCAGCAGGGCCGAGACCCAGTACTTC. This gives the protein CASRAETQYF.

The chain combines TRBV7-2 with TRBJ2-5; 8 bases agree with TRBD1. Losses at the gene ends were 4 bases for V and 3 bases for J; bases not matched to a gene: 4. The CDR3 sequence is 14 residues long. The V gene's germline CDR1 is SGHTA and CDR2 FQGNSA. This chain's CDR3 is CASSSNRGKETQYF. The CDR3 DNA reads TGTGCCAGCAGCTCCAACAGGGGGAAAGAGACCCAGTACTTC. Filled out from reference TRBV7-2 and TRBJ2-5, the complete variable domain reads GAGVSQSPSNKVTEKGKDVELRCDPISGHTALYWYRQSLGQGLEFLIYFQGNSAPDKSGLPSDRFSAERTGGSVSTLTIQRTQQEDSAVYLCASSSNRGKETQYFGPGTRLLVL.

CDR3 nucleotides: TGTGCGTTTAGGACGGACGTTATCGGCTACACCTTC. Its protein is CAFRTDVIGYTF. The rearrangement joins TRBV5-4 to TRBJ1-2; no clear D gene. This CDR3 comprises 12 residues. Germline CDR1 reads SGHNT; CDR2 reads YYREEE (reference sequence).

This chain uses TRBV5-1 with TRBJ2-2, with D possibly TRBD2 on 6 matching bases. The CDR3 has 14 residues. CDR1 is SGHRS, CDR2 YFSETQ, per germline. V lost 0 bases and J 4 bases, leaving 7 bases between the germline ends. CDR3 sequence reads: CASSLGDSTGELFF. DNA of the CDR3: TGCGCCAGCAGCTTGGGGGACTCCACCGGGGAGCTGTTTTTT.

The chain combines TRBV7-2 with TRBJ2-4, with 9 bases matching TRBD2. The junction had 10 bases not matched to a gene; V was cut back by 1 base and J by 6 bases. The CDR3 has 17 amino acids. The germline V gene has CDR1 SGHTA and CDR2 FQGNSA. The chain's CDR3 is CASSLVSRGGPGNIQYF. The CDR3 DNA reads as TGTGCCAGCAGCTTAGTCTCGCGGGGGGGCCCCGGAAACATTCAGTACTTC. Based on the CDR3 plus reference TRBV7-2 and TRBJ2-4, the full variable domain is GAGVSQSPSNKVTEKGKDVELRCDPISGHTALYWYRQSLGQGLEFLIYFQGNSAPDKSGLPSDRFSAERTGGSVSTLTIQRTQQEDSAVYLCASSLVSRGGPGNIQYFGAGTRLSVL.

The rearrangement uses TRBV14 and TRBJ2-3; a weak D match, TRBD2 (7 bases). This CDR3 contains 13 residues. Germline V gives CDR1 SGHDN, CDR2 FVKESK. Trimming cost V 4 bases and J 11 bases, with 16 bases left between them. In DNA form, the CDR3 reads TGTGCCAGCAGCCCTGAATGGCGGGGGCGGCAGTATTTT. It encodes CASSPEWRGRQYF.

The chain couples TRBV7-9 to TRBJ1-6; 9 bases fit TRBD1. The CDR3 runs to 15 residues. CDR1 and CDR2 from the germline V gene are SEHNR and FQNEAQ (reference sequence). After removal of 2 bases from V and 9 bases from J, the junction contained 5 bases not matched to a gene. The CDR3 region is CASSLRGTGSSPLHF. CDR3 nucleotide sequence: TGTGCCAGCAGCTTACGAGGGACAGGGAGTTCACCCCTCCACTTT.